The T cell receptor beta chain under discussion was sequenced for a study of OX40 agonist ivuxolimab in advanced cancers. Across the whole study: Patients took ivuxolimab, an agonistic anti-OX40 (CD134) antibody.

Some clones are missing from TCRdb's copy, which holds only in-frame ones; the method was immunoSEQ multiplex PCR. The table lists about 75,000 clones, around 83% of them singletons, with roughly 17% in the top ten. Comment on this clone: Antigen specificity is unknown.

Findings and caveats of the study: At 0.1 to 3.0 mg/kg, clonal expansion of CD4+ and CD8+ blood T cells had occurred by week 6. Researchers report that CD8+ T cells had, on average, more expanded clones than CD4+.

V lost 0 bases and J 1 base, leaving 10 bases between the germline ends. CDR1 SGHRS and CDR2 YFSETQ come from the germline V gene. The CDR3 is 15 residues long. Anyone with autoimmune disease history or systemic immunosuppression was excluded. The starting material was CD4+ or CD8+ T cells sorted from blood, obtained in a trial of the OX40 agonist ivuxolimab. The TCR originated in an adult with an advanced solid tumor such as melanoma, head and neck, liver or kidney cancer. The genes are TRBV5-1 and TRBJ1-1, with D possibly being TRBD1 (5 bases). The CDR3 DNA reads TGCGCCAGCAGCTTGGCCGGGGGTAAGAACACTGAAGCTTTCTTT. Amino acids: CASSLAGGKNTEAFF. Combining the CDR3 with reference TRBV5-1 and TRBJ1-1 gives the whole variable domain KAGVTQTPRYLIKTRGQQVTLSCSPISGHRSVSWYQQTPGQGLQFLFEYFSETQRNKGNFPGRFSGRQFSNSRSEMNVSTLELGDSALYLCASSLAGGKNTEAFFGQGTRLTVV.